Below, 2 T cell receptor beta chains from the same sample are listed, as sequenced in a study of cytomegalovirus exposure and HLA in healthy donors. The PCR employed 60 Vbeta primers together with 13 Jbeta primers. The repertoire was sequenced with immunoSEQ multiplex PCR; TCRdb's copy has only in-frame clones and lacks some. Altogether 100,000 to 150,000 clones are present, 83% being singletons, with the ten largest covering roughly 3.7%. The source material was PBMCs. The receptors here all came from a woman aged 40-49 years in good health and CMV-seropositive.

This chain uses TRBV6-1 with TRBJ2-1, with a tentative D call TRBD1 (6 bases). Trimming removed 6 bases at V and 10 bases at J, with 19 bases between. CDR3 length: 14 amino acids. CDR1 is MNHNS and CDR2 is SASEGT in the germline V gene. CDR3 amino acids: CASRGHWGIVEQFF. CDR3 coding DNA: TGTGCCAGCAGGGGACACTGGGGGATCGTAGAGCAGTTCTTC.

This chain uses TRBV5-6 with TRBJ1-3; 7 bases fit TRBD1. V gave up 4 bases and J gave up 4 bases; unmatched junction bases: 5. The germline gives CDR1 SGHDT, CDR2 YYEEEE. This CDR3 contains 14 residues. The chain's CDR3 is CASSTTGAGNTIYF. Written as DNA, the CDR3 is TGTGCCAGCAGCACAACAGGGGCAGGAAACACCATATATTTT.